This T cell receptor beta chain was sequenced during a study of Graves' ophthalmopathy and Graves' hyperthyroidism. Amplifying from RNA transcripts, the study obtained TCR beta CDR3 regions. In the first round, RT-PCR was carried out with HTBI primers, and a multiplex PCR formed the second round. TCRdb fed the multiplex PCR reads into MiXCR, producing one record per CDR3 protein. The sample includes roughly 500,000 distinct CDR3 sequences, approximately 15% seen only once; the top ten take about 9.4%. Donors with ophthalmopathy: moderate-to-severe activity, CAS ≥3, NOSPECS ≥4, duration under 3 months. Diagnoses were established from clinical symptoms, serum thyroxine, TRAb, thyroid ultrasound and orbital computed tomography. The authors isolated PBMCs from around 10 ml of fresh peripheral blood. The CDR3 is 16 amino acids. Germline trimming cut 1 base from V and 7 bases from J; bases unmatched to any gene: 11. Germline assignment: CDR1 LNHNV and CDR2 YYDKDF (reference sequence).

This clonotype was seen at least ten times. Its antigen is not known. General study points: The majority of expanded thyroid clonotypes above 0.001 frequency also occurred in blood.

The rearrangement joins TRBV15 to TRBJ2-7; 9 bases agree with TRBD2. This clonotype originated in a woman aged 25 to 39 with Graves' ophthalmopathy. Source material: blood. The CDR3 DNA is TGTGCCACCAGCAGAGGGGATAGCGGGAGCGGTCGGGAGCAGTACTTC. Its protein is CATSRGDSGSGREQYF.